The 16 T cell receptor beta chains below all came from one sample that was sequenced in a study of early T cells in non-severe SARS-CoV-2 infection (dated by TCRdb to about 2021). The receptor library was made with 5' RACE. The run used a NextSeq 500. TCRdb trimmed public reads at Q25 via fastp, called clones via MiXCR and kept in-frame beta chains. Rows matching on CDR3 protein sequence are summarized as one entry with the most common DNA and genes. The sample has approximately 22,000 distinct CDR3 sequences on record, 4.8% of them singletons. The ten most abundant clones make up roughly 5.7% of the sample. The sample comprised whole blood. The receptors come from an adult who was a healthcare worker with PCR-confirmed SARS-CoV-2 infection or an uninfected control (not recorded which).

At least ten counts were recorded for this clonotype. The chain combines TRBV7-8 with TRBJ1-5; D uncertain. V lost 5 bases and J 4 bases, leaving 18 bases between the germline ends. Germline V lookup: CDR1 SGHVS, CDR2 FQNEAQ. The CDR3 has 16 amino acids. The CDR3, as DNA: TGTGCCAGCAGCCCGCGGCGGGAAATGGGAAATCAGCCCCAGCATTTT. As protein: CASSPRREMGNQPQHF.

The chain uses TRBV5-1 and TRBJ2-7; 7 bases match TRBD1. Germline lookup yields CDR1 SGHRS and CDR2 YFSETQ. The CDR3 contains 14 residues. The junction had 7 bases not matched to a gene; V was cut back by 4 bases and J by 3 bases. CDR3 residues: CASSSTGQHYEQYF. For the CDR3, the DNA is TGCGCCAGCAGCAGCACGGGACAGCACTACGAGCAGTACTTC.

This clonotype showed up just a few times. The J gene is TRBJ2-1, the V gene TRBV4-1, with TRBD2 matching 14 bases. V lost 0 bases to trimming and J lost 15 bases; unmatched junction nucleotides: 7. The V gene's germline CDR1 is MGHRA and CDR2 YSYEKL. The CDR3 covers 15 residues. The CDR3 sequence: CASSQEGLAGGRAFF. Here the CDR3 DNA reads TGCGCCAGCAGCCAAGAAGGACTAGCGGGAGGACGGGCGTTCTTC.

This clonotype was counted a few times. This chain links TRBV6-2 or TRBV6-3 with TRBJ2-1; a weak D match, TRBD2 (6 bases). With 0 bases removed from V and 8 bases from J, the gap between germline ends came to 17 bases. This CDR3 region has 16 residues. Germline V CDR1 and CDR2: MNHEY, SVGEGT. The CDR3 DNA reads TGTGCCAGCAGTTACTCGCTTCGACTAGTTATCGATGAGCAGTTCTTC. It specifies CASSYSLRLVIDEQFF.

At least ten counts were recorded for this clonotype. V is TRBV6-2 or TRBV6-3 and J is TRBJ2-1; no clear D gene. Germline V gives CDR1 MNHEY, CDR2 SVGEGT. Between the trimmed V and J ends, which lost 4 bases and 12 bases, there was a span of 10 bases. This CDR3 contains 11 residues. CDR3 sequence (DNA): TGTGCCAGCAGTTCCGGGCCCGGGCAGTTCTTC. Amino acid sequence: CASSSGPGQFF.

The table lists this clonotype with many counts. The J gene is TRBJ2-7, the V gene TRBV6-6; 8 nucleotides line up with TRBD1. This CDR3 is built from 16 residues. With V trimmed by 8 bases and J by 6 bases, 18 bases remained unmatched. Per germline, CDR1 MNHNY and CDR2 SVGAGI (reference sequence). The CDR3 spells CASGREPPGQVGEQYF. CDR3 DNA sequence: TGTGCCAGCGGAAGGGAACCACCGGGACAGGTGGGCGAGCAGTACTTC.

This clonotype occurred many times. The rearrangement uses TRBV19 and TRBJ1-2, with TRBD1 identical over 7 bases. The CDR3 has 15 residues. After removal of 1 base from V and 8 bases from J, the junction contained 10 bases not matched to a gene. Germline V CDR1 and CDR2: LNHDA, SQIVND (reference sequence). In DNA form, the CDR3 reads TGTGCCAGTAGTATAGCTCGATCGGGACAGCTGGGCTACACCTTC. This translates into CASSIARSGQLGYTF.

In its sample, this clonotype was seen many times. The chain joins TRBV4-3 to TRBJ1-1; a weak D match, TRBD1 (5 bases). The V gene lost 0 bases and the J gene lost 0 bases, with 14 bases spanning the gap. The CDR3 is made up of 17 amino acids. CDR1 is LGHNA, CDR2 YSLEER, per germline. CDR3 nucleotides: TGCGCCAGCAGCCAAGATATCTCAGGGTTTCTGAACACTGAAGCTTTCTTT. It is translated as CASSQDISGFLNTEAFF.

The DNA for the CDR3 is TGCGCCAGCAGCCATCCATCCGGGACAGGGGAAACCTACGAGCAGTACTTC. Translated: CASSHPSGTGETYEQYF. The chain joins TRBV4-1 to TRBJ2-7; TRBD1 aligns across 10 bases. The CDR3 totals 17 residues. The germline CDR1 and CDR2 sequences are MGHRA and YSYEKL. The junction had 10 bases not matched to a gene; V was cut back by 3 bases and J by 2 bases.

Points on this clonotype: The junction and the germline gene differ at one end; a read error may be behind it. J is TRBJ1-5 and V is TRBV6-2 or TRBV6-3; weak D call: TRBD1 (6 bases). The CDR3 runs 16 residues. Looked up from germline, CDR1 is MNHEY and CDR2 is SVGEGT. CDR3 nucleotide sequence: TGTGCCAGCAGTTACTCGTCTGGACAGCACAATCAGCTCCAGCATTTT. Encoded protein: CASSYSSGQHNQLQHF.

The V and J genes are TRBV6-2 or TRBV6-3 and TRBJ2-1; the match to TRBD1 covers 8 bases. From germline, CDR1 is MNHEY and CDR2 SVGEGT. The junction had 4 bases not matched to a gene; V was cut back by 6 bases and J by 0 bases. The CDR3 runs to 15 residues. The CDR3 is CASRRQGTSYNEQFF. The CDR3, as DNA: TGTGCCAGCAGGAGACAGGGGACCTCCTACAATGAGCAGTTCTTC.

This clonotype was counted ten times or more. The gene calls are TRBV2 and TRBJ1-3, with D tentatively TRBD1 (6 bases). The ends were cut back, 7 bases at V and 4 bases at J, with 11 bases in the middle. Germline V CDR1 and CDR2: SNHLY, FYNNEI. The CDR3 contains 13 residues. CDR3 loop: CASTADRGNTIYF. In DNA form, the CDR3 reads TGTGCCAGCACCGCGGACAGAGGAAACACCATATATTTT.

In its sample, this clonotype was seen many times. CDR3 protein: CATSRGMTENEQYF. The CDR3 nucleotides are TGTGCCACCAGCAGAGGTATGACAGAGAACGAGCAGTACTTC. V usage is TRBV15 and J usage is TRBJ2-7; D perhaps matches TRBD1 (5 bases). Trimming shortened V by 1 base and J by 5 bases, and 12 bases separated the two germline ends. The CDR3 extends over 14 amino acids. CDR1 LNHNV and CDR2 YYDKDF come from the germline V gene (reference sequence).

This clonotype is medium-sized (0.01 to 0.1%) in the sample. This chain joins TRBV3-1 and TRBJ1-4; 9 nucleotides line up with TRBD1. Unmatched junction bases numbered 4, after V lost 1 base and J lost 7 bases. CDR1 is LGHDT and CDR2 is YNNKEL in the germline V gene (reference sequence). CDR3 length: 15 amino acids. The DNA of the CDR3 is TGTGCCAGCAGCCAAGGGGACAGGGAAAGTGAAAAACTGTTTTTT. Residues: CASSQGDRESEKLFF. Full variable domain (missing parts from reference TRBV3-1 and TRBJ1-4): DTAVSQTPKYLVTQMGNDKSIKCEQNLGHDTMYWYKQDSKKFLKIMFSYNNKELIINETVPNRFSPKSPDKAHLNLHINSLELGDSAVYFCASSQGDRESEKLFFGSGTQLSVL.

About this clonotype itself: This may be a read error: a much more frequent sequence differs by one nucleotide. V gene TRBV7-2 combines with J gene TRBJ1-1; D not resolved. CDR3 length equals 12 residues. Germline loops: CDR1 SGHTA, CDR2 FQGNSA. Here the CDR3 reads CASSLVFLVALF. The CDR3 DNA reads TGTGCCAGCAGCTTAGTTTTCTTAGTGGCTCTCTTT.

The chain employs TRBV6-1 and TRBJ1-3; tentative D call: TRBD1 (5 bases). V lost 7 bases to trimming and J lost 4 bases, with 17 bases between them. In germline, CDR1 is MNHNS, CDR2 SASEGT. The CDR3 consists of 15 residues. CDR3 region: CASTPRDLWGNTIYF. The CDR3, as DNA: TGTGCCAGCACCCCCCGGGACTTGTGGGGAAACACCATATATTTT.